One sample yielded the 32 T cell receptor beta chains listed below, sequenced in a study of metastatic and nonmetastatic thyroid tumors. With MiXCR, TCRdb called clones anew from the PCR reads. The table includes about 69,000 clones, 13% to 15% detected once. Prior to thyroid surgery, none of the patients had received any treatment. Material: blood. Source of these receptors: a male donor with papillary thyroid cancer or a benign thyroid nodule (not recorded which). Some clones in this sample may be carry-over from other donors' samples.

Ten or more counts support this clone. The V call is TRBV6-1, the J call TRBJ2-3; 9 bases line up with TRBD1. Per germline, CDR1 MNHNS and CDR2 SASEGT. This CDR3 spans 15 amino acids. The trim removed 3 bases at V and 2 bases at J, leaving 3 bases unmatched. The CDR3: CASSDGTGHTDTQYF. In DNA, the CDR3 is TGTGCCAGCAGTGACGGGACAGGGCACACAGATACGCAGTATTTT.

The gene calls are TRBV20-1 and TRBJ1-5, with D possibly being TRBD1 (5 bases). This CDR3 has 15 residues. Germline loops: CDR1 DFQATT, CDR2 SNEGSKA (reference sequence). Deletions cut 0 bases from V and 9 bases from J, with 18 bases between. The CDR3 here is CSAREAGGDSSPQHF. The CDR3 DNA follows: TGCAGTGCTAGAGAAGCCGGCGGGGACTCGTCGCCCCAGCATTTT.

This clone appeared many times. The V gene is TRBV6-1, the J gene TRBJ2-3, with 15 bases aligning to TRBD2. CDR1 is MNHNS, CDR2 SASEGT, per germline. This CDR3 is 15 amino acids long. The V segment lost 6 bases and the J segment 7 bases; nucleotides outside the gene matches: 5. The CDR3 loop reads CASSRTSGRVNTQYF. CDR3 nucleotides: TGTGCCAGCAGCCGGACTAGCGGGAGGGTGAATACGCAGTATTTT.

This clone appeared a few times. The rearrangement joins TRBV6-2 or TRBV6-3 to TRBJ1-1, with a possible D match to TRBD1 (5 bases). CDR1 MNHEY and CDR2 SVGEGT come from the germline V gene. Between the trimmed V and J ends, which lost 4 bases and 1 base, there was a span of 10 bases. The CDR3 has 14 residues. The chain's CDR3 is CASSSHRSNTEAFF. In DNA form, the CDR3 reads TGTGCCAGCAGTTCCCACAGGTCGAACACTGAAGCTTTCTTT.

There are a few counts of this clone. The chain joins TRBV6-5 to TRBJ2-7, with a tentative D call TRBD2 (6 bases). This CDR3 region has 14 residues. Trimming took 2 bases from V and 8 from J, leaving 16 bases between them. From germline, CDR1 is MNHEY and CDR2 SVGAGI. The CDR3 sequence: CASSYGRDLGQQYF. The CDR3 coding sequence is TGTGCCAGCAGTTACGGGCGGGATTTGGGTCAGCAGTACTTC.

In its sample, this clone was seen many times. This chain links TRBV5-4 with TRBJ1-2, with D possibly being TRBD1 (6 bases). Germline CDR1 is SGHNT and CDR2 is YYREEE (reference sequence). CDR3 size: 15 residues. Trimming pared 4 bases from V and 0 bases from J, leaving 13 bases between. CDR3 DNA: TGTGCCAGCAGCGCTCCGGGACACTCTAACTATGGCTACACCTTC. Protein sequence: CASSAPGHSNYGYTF.

The CDR3 region has the DNA TGTGCCAGCAGCTTAGCGGGGACAGGGACCTACGAGCAGTACTTC. Protein: CASSLAGTGTYEQYF. The chain links TRBV7-2 to TRBJ2-7; 9 positions agree with TRBD1. Germline lookup yields CDR1 SGHTA and CDR2 FQGNSA. The CDR3 has 15 residues. Trimming cost V 0 bases and J 2 bases; bases outside gene matches: 2.

Only a few counts were recorded for this clone. The V and J genes are TRBV6-1 and TRBJ1-2; the D gene is possibly TRBD1 (5 bases). CDR1 is MNHNS, CDR2 SASEGT, per germline. The V gene lost 7 bases and the J gene lost 2 bases, with 17 bases spanning the gap. There are 15 residues in the CDR3. CDR3 bases: TGTGCCAGCATCCCCTCGGGGGTGTCCAACTATGGCTACACCTTC. Protein: CASIPSGVSNYGYTF.

This clone appeared many times. This sequence joins TRBV4-3 and TRBJ1-4; D is undetermined. Germline values: CDR1 LGHNA, CDR2 YSLEER. The CDR3 is made up of 17 amino acids. Trimming stripped 1 base from V and 4 bases from J, with 16 bases between. The CDR3 nucleotides read TGCGCCAGCAGCCAAGCTCCTGCCGGGAGACTTAATGAAAAACTGTTTTTT. Protein: CASSQAPAGRLNEKLFF.

This chain connects TRBV20-1 to TRBJ1-2; no clear D. CDR1 is DFQATT, CDR2 SNEGSKA, per germline (reference sequence). The CDR3 runs 11 residues. CDR3 DNA sequence: TGCAAGAGGCAGTACAGTAATGGCTACACCTTC. It specifies CKRQYSNGYTF.

This clone was found many times. The chain uses TRBV24-1 and TRBJ2-1, with D possibly TRBD1 on 6 matching bases. The V end lost 3 bases, the J end lost 7 bases, and 12 bases lay between the germline ends. The CDR3 has 14 residues. CDR1 and CDR2 (germline): KGHDR, SFDVKD. The CDR3 protein is CATSDRNQGNEQFF. In DNA form, the CDR3 reads TGTGCCACCAGTGATCGGAACCAGGGGAATGAGCAGTTCTTC.

This clone has a count of ten or more. This chain uses TRBV9 with TRBJ2-3, with 7 positions matching TRBD2. The CDR3 totals 14 residues. J was trimmed by 4 bases and V by 3 bases; bases with no gene match: 5. Germline CDR1 SGDLS, CDR2 YYNGEE. The CDR3 sequence: CASSDRLASDTQYF. The CDR3 DNA sequence: TGTGCCAGCAGCGACCGACTAGCCTCAGATACGCAGTATTTT.

This clone was found many times. The V gene is TRBV12-3 or TRBV12-4, the J gene TRBJ2-2; the D gene is possibly TRBD2 (7 bases). Trimming took off 1 base at V and 3 bases at J, with 12 bases between the two ends. This CDR3 spans 16 amino acids. This chain's CDR3 is CASSLGGGADTGELFF. The CDR3 DNA is TGTGCCAGCAGTTTAGGGGGGGGGGCTGACACCGGGGAGCTGTTTTTT.

This clone was counted at least ten times. V and J are TRBV28 and TRBJ2-3; 10 bases line up with TRBD1. This CDR3 has 17 residues. After removal of 6 bases from V and 4 bases from J, the junction contained 13 bases not matched to a gene. Germline lookup yields CDR1 MDHEN and CDR2 SYDVKM. The CDR3 DNA is TGTGCCAGCAGAAATCGCCCCGGGACAGGGGTTGCAGATACGCAGTATTTT. Translation gives CASRNRPGTGVADTQYF. The whole variable domain, filled in from reference TRBV28 and TRBJ2-3, reads DVKVTQSSRYLVKRTGEKVFLECVQDMDHENMFWYRQDPGLGLRLIYFSYDVKMKEKGDIPEGYSVSREKKERFSLILESASTNQTSMYLCASRNRPGTGVADTQYFGPGTRLTVL.

This clone has only a few counts. A read error may be the cause here, since a much bigger clone is one base away. The V and J genes are TRBV19 and TRBJ1-5; D perhaps matches TRBD1 (5 bases). CDR1 and CDR2 from the germline V gene are LNHDA and SQIVND (reference sequence). This CDR3 is built from 14 residues. V was clipped by 10 bases and J by 9 bases, with 22 bases between them. This chain's CDR3 is CATTTGLSDGPQHF. CDR3 DNA sequence: TGTGCCACTACAACAGGTCTCTCGGACGGGCCCCAGCATTTT.

Worth noting for this clone: A much larger clone differs from this one at a single base, so this may be a read error. The genes are TRBV7-2 and TRBJ1-4; D remains unclear. Trimming cost V 4 bases and J 8 bases, with 17 bases left between them. The CDR3 has 15 amino acids. Germline V gene sequence: CDR1 SGHTA, CDR2 FQGNSA. The DNA of the CDR3 is TGTGCCAGCAGCTCCTACAGCGGGTTGGAGGAAAAACTGTTTTTT. It is translated as CASSSYSGLEEKLFF.

This clone was recorded at least ten times. V gene TRBV28 combines with J gene TRBJ1-3; D is unclear. The CDR3 extends over 12 amino acids. V lost 5 bases, J lost 5 bases, and 7 bases lay in between. Germline V CDR1 and CDR2: MDHEN, SYDVKM. This CDR3 is CASSRERNTIYF. The CDR3 DNA sequence: TGTGCCAGCAGTAGGGAGAGAAACACCATATATTTT.

This clone was seen ten or more times. This rearrangement joins TRBV6-1 to TRBJ1-1; 7 bases are shared with TRBD1. CDR1 and CDR2 (germline): MNHNS, SASEGT. The CDR3 spans 14 residues. The J segment lost 5 bases and the V segment lost 4 bases, leaving 7 bases of the junction unmatched. The CDR3 is CASSGQQGVTEAFF. The CDR3 nucleotides read TGTGCCAGCAGTGGACAGCAGGGGGTTACTGAAGCTTTCTTT.

A remark on this clone: An end of the junction does not agree with germline; a read error may underlie this. The genes are TRBV6-2 or TRBV6-3 and TRBJ2-1; possibly TRBD1 for D (6 bases). In germline, CDR1 is MNHEY, CDR2 SVGEGT. This CDR3 has 15 residues. CDR3 DNA: TGTGCCAGCAGGTACAGGGTGCAAGTTGAGGATGAGCAGTTCTTT. Residues: CASRYRVQVEDEQFF.

The CDR3 loop is CASSFAGGSTDTQYF. CDR3 nucleotides: TGTGCCAGCAGCTTCGCGGGGGGATCCACAGATACGCAGTATTTT. The chain combines TRBV7-3 with TRBJ2-3; TRBD2 matches at 8 bases. Germline V gives CDR1 SGHTA, CDR2 FQGTGA. Trimming cost V 3 bases and J 2 bases; bases outside gene matches: 4. This CDR3 has 15 residues.

This clone occurred many times. This chain connects TRBV28 to TRBJ2-2, with D maybe TRBD2 (6 bases). Germline CDR1 and CDR2: MDHEN and SYDVKM. V lost 6 bases, J lost 6 bases, and 14 bases lay in between. CDR3 length: 14 residues. CDR3 DNA sequence: TGTGCCAGCAGCCAGGTTAGGGAGGCCGGGGAGCTGTTTTTT. It translates to CASSQVREAGELFF.

This clone appeared a few times. A read error is possible here, since a much larger clone lies one base away. The rearrangement links TRBV3-1 to TRBJ1-4; D gene unclear. CDR1 and CDR2 from the germline V gene are LGHDT and YNNKEL (reference sequence). The CDR3 loop spans 14 amino acids. Trimming took 1 base from V and 7 from J, leaving 10 bases between them. The CDR3 bases are TGTGCCAGCAGCCAAGGCCTACCCCCTGAAAAACTGTTTTTT. Amino acids: CASSQGLPPEKLFF.

This clone was counted ten times or more. The chain employs TRBV4-1 and TRBJ1-1; a weak D match, TRBD1 (5 bases). This CDR3 contains 14 residues. Germline V CDR1 and CDR2: MGHRA, YSYEKL. Trimming left V 1 base short and J 3 bases short, with 9 bases between. CDR3 nucleotide sequence: TGCGCCAGCAGCCAAGGGGGCGACTACACTGAAGCTTTCTTT. Translating gives CASSQGGDYTEAFF.

The table lists this clone with many counts. This chain joins TRBV15 and TRBJ1-5; tentatively, D is TRBD1 (6 bases). V was cut by 1 base and J by 0 bases, with 7 bases left in between. The V gene's germline CDR1 is LNHNV and CDR2 YYDKDF (reference sequence). The length of the CDR3 is 15 residues. The CDR3 reads CATSRGQDSNQPQHF. The DNA of the CDR3 is TGTGCCACCAGCAGAGGACAGGATAGCAATCAGCCCCAGCATTTT.

The chain employs TRBV11-2 and TRBJ2-1; TRBD1 aligns across 7 bases. The germline V gene has CDR1 SGHAT and CDR2 FQNNGV. Trimming cost V 6 bases and J 2 bases; bases outside gene matches: 16. The CDR3 extends over 18 amino acids. CDR3 residues: CASSHPQGIRGTYNEQFF. The CDR3, as DNA: TGTGCCAGCAGTCATCCGCAAGGCATCAGGGGGACCTACAATGAGCAGTTCTTC. Full variable domain (rest looked up from reference TRBV11-2 and TRBJ2-1): EAGVAQSPRYKIIEKRQSVAFWCNPISGHATLYWYQQILGQGPKLLIQFQNNGVVDDSQLPKDRFSAERLKGVDSTLKIQPAKLEDSAVYLCASSHPQGIRGTYNEQFFGPGTRLTVL.

Concerning this clone itself: One end of the junction varies from germline; a read error may be responsible. J is TRBJ2-7 and V is TRBV27; TRBD2 matches 11 bases. CDR1 MNHEY and CDR2 SMNVEV come from the germline V gene (reference sequence). The CDR3 runs 16 residues. This chain's CDR3 is CASSPLSGRVSYDQYF. The DNA of the CDR3 is TGTGCCAGCAGTCCACTTAGCGGGAGGGTCTCCTACGATCAGTACTTC.

Ten or more counts support this clone. V gene TRBV28 combines with J gene TRBJ2-1; D not resolved. V lost 3 bases to trimming and J lost 9 bases, with 12 bases between them. Germline V gene data show CDR1 as MDHEN and CDR2 as SYDVKM. There are 13 residues in the CDR3. DNA for the CDR3: TGTGCCAGCAGTTTGGGCACTTCAGGTGAGCAGTTCTTC. Amino acid sequence: CASSLGTSGEQFF.

With regard to this clone: Being one base from a much bigger clone, this may be a read error. Other nucleotide sequences from this sample produce the same CDR3. The V and J genes are TRBV4-2 and TRBJ1-3; 8 nucleotides match TRBD1. This CDR3 is built from 18 residues. V shed 4 bases and J 4 bases; nucleotides not matched to a gene: 15. Germline V CDR1 and CDR2: LGHNA, YNFKEQ. The CDR3 spells CASSRIAGTGGQGNTIYF. DNA of the CDR3: TGTGCCAGCAGCCGAATAGCCGGGACAGGTGGCCAAGGAAACACCATATATTTT.

This clone was seen a few times. No conserved phenylalanine or tryptophan is present at the end of the CDR3, so a read error is the likely explanation. The genes are TRBV28 and TRBJ2-7; the match to TRBD2 covers 11 bases. This CDR3 region has 17 residues. Looked up from germline, CDR1 is MDHEN and CDR2 is SYDVKM. With 6 bases clipped from V and 0 bases from J, the junction kept 10 bases outside the gene matches. CDR3 coding DNA: TGTGCCAGCAGCTTCTGGACTAGCGGGCTTAGCTCCTACGAGCAGTACTCC. Protein product: CASSFWTSGLSSYEQYS.

This clone was counted many times. The chain is built from TRBV4-1 and TRBJ2-5; D perhaps matches TRBD1 (6 bases). Germline CDR1 reads MGHRA; CDR2 reads YSYEKL. V lost 3 bases, J lost 1 base, and 9 bases lay in between. The CDR3 contains 14 residues. CDR3 region: CASSQRTAQETQYF. CDR3 nucleotides: TGCGCCAGCAGCCAGAGGACAGCCCAAGAGACCCAGTACTTC.

As regards this clone: The CDR3 does not close with the conserved phenylalanine or tryptophan, likely indicating a read error. The chain has TRBV6-1 and TRBJ2-5; D is undetermined. V was cut by 6 bases and J by 5 bases, with 13 bases left in between. CDR3 length: 13 amino acids. In germline, CDR1 is MNHNS, CDR2 SASEGT. For the CDR3, the DNA is TGTGCCAGCAGCGACACCGTGGGGGAGACCCAGTACTAC. Its translation: CASSDTVGETQYY.

In this sample, this clone turned up many times. This chain links TRBV5-1 with TRBJ2-3, with TRBD1 matching 8 bases. The V gene end was trimmed by 2 bases and the J gene end by 4 bases; junction bases not matched to a gene: 3. The CDR3 is 14 amino acids. Germline CDR1 is SGHRS and CDR2 is YFSETQ. CDR3 DNA sequence: TGCGCCAGCAGCTTTGGACAGGGCCCAGATACGCAGTATTTT. This encodes CASSFGQGPDTQYF.